The T cell receptor (beta chain) described here comes from a study of shared clonotypes between healthy human individuals. Measured with immunoSEQ multiplex PCR; TCRdb has only the in-frame clones, and not every one. In the table there are 400,000 to 600,000 clones, about three quarters of which are singletons. This sequence was found in a woman aged 35 to 49 in good health. Some clones in this sample may be carry-over from other donors' samples. Sequenced material: PBMCs.

The CDR3 DNA reads as TGTGCCAGCAGCCCGGGCCCGGCTAGCGCCTTCTACGAGCAGTACTTC. As protein: CASSPGPASAFYEQYF. The chain joins TRBV27 to TRBJ2-7, with D tentatively TRBD2 (6 bases). Germline V gene sequence: CDR1 MNHEY, CDR2 SMNVEV (reference sequence). V lost 6 bases, J lost 3 bases, and 21 bases lay in between. CDR3 length: 16 amino acids.